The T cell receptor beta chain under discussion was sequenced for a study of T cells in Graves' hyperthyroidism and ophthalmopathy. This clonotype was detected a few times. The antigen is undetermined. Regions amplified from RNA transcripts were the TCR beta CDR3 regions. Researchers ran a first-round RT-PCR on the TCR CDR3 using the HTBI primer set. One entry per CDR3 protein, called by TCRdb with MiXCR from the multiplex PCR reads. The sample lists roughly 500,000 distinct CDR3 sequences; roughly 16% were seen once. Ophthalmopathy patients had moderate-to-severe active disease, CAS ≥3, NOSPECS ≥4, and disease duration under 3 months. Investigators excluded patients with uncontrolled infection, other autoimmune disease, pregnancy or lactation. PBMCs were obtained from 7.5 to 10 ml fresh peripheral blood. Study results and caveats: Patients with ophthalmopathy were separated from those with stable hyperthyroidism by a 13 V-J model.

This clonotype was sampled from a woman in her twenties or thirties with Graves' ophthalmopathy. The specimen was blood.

The CDR3 loop reads CASRRGANVLTF. The CDR3 DNA reads TGTGCCAGCCGGCGAGGGGCCAACGTCCTGACTTTC. The chain has TRBV28 and TRBJ2-6; D remains unclear. From germline, CDR1 is MDHEN and CDR2 SYDVKM. Trimming removed 8 bases at V and 4 bases at J, with 6 bases between. This CDR3 is built from 12 residues. Full variable domain (outside the CDR3, taken from reference TRBV28 and TRBJ2-6): DVKVTQSSRYLVKRTGEKVFLECVQDMDHENMFWYRQDPGLGLRLIYFSYDVKMKEKGDIPEGYSVSREKKERFSLILESASTNQTSMYLCASRRGANVLTFGAGSRLTVL.